The source of this T cell receptor (beta chain) is a study of T cells expressing NK-cell markers. As to this clonotype: Its antigen is still unknown.

Following a re-call of the 5' RACE reads, TCRdb has one entry per CDR3 protein and lacks DNA. The table counts about 440,000 distinct CDR3 sequences; less than 7.5% lies in the top ten. The CDR3 is 15 residues long. Germline CDR1 SGHTA, CDR2 FQGNSA. Overall study results and limits: Dominance of the CD3+CD56-NKG2C+ fraction by these clonotypes also held in several donors.

The sequence was obtained from a woman between 18 and 70 years old in good health. Sequenced: blood T cells: a sorted CD56 or NKG2C T cell subset, CD4+ or CD8+ T cells, or bulk PBMC T cells (not recorded which). This chain joins TRBV7-2 and TRBJ1-5; the D call of TRBD1 rests on TCRdb alone, since no DNA is present to check it. CDR3 residues: CASSRDPHSNQPQHF.